The subject of this entry is one TCR beta chain. Other DNA sequences of this sample code for an identical CDR3. This sample is drawn from a study of blood T cell repertoires in COVID-19. Clinical history reported by participants formed the basis on which cohorts were assigned. Donors of Cohort 3 who recovered were those that had two negative PCRs, clearance, or symptom resolution. Germline V gene data show CDR1 as MNHEY and CDR2 as SVGAGI. V was cut by 0 bases and J by 2 bases, with 7 bases left in between. The CDR3 length is 14 residues. Per the original methods: Amplification of reference gene primers was used by the study to estimate nucleated cell counts. Using immunoSEQ multiplex PCR, the repertoire was profiled, and TCRdb retains in-frame clones only, with some absent. V and J calls and clone size are as listed in that table; D and trimming were resolved from the DNA. The data contain a few hundred thousand clones, roughly four fifths of them singletons.

The origin of this receptor is a woman in her forties or fifties who had recovered from COVID-19. The rearrangement uses TRBV6-5 and TRBJ1-1; D ambiguous. Specimen: PBMCs or T cells enriched from blood (not recorded which). CDR3 coding DNA: TGTGCCAGCAGTTACTCAGGGAGAAACACTGAAGCTTTCTTT. Translation gives CASSYSGRNTEAFF.